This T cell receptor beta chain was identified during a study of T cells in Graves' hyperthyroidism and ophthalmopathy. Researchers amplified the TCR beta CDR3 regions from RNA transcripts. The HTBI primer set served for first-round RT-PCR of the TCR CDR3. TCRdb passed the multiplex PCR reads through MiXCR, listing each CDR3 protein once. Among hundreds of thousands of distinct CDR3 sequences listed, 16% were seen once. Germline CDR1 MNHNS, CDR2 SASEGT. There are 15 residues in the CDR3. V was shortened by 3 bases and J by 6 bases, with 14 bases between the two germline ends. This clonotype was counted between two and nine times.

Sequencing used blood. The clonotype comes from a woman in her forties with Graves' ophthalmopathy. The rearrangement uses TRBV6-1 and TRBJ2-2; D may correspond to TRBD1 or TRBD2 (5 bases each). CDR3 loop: CASSDEGMGAGELFF. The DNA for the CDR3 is TGTGCCAGCAGTGATGAGGGGATGGGTGCCGGGGAGCTGTTTTTT.